This T cell receptor beta chain came from a study of cytomegalovirus exposure and HLA in healthy donors. Per the germline V gene, CDR1 is SGHTA and CDR2 is FQGNSA. The CDR3 has 14 amino acids. Trimming at V came to 5 bases and at J to 4 bases, leaving 7 bases not matched to a gene. The PCR employed 60 Vbeta primers together with 13 Jbeta primers. Libraries were prepared by immunoSEQ multiplex PCR; TCRdb keeps only in-frame clonotypes and omits some of them. The table shows roughly 58,000 clones, with 80% occurring only once. In its sample, this clone was seen a few times. This rearrangement joins TRBV7-2 to TRBJ1-2, with TRBD1 identical over 7 bases. Specimen: PBMCs. The source is a woman aged 40 to 50 in good health and CMV-seronegative. CDR3 in amino acids: CASSPPGQFYGYTF. As DNA, the CDR3 is TGTGCCAGCAGCCCTCCGGGACAGTTCTATGGCTACACCTTC.